This T cell receptor beta chain comes out of a study of blood T cell repertoires in COVID-19. Study overall: Samples taken during acute and convalescent COVID-19 were collected in the United States, Italy and Spain. PBMCs, B-cell-depleted T cells, or T cells were the source of the cDNA or gDNA that made up the material.

As handled by the study authors: Reference gene primer amplification yielded estimated nucleated cell counts. TCRdb's table, derived via immunoSEQ multiplex PCR, lists solely in-frame clones and lacks some. The V and J calls and clone size come from that table; D and trimming were worked out from the DNA. Of some 200,000 clones in the sample, more than 75% were seen once. The V gene's germline CDR1 is LNHDA and CDR2 SQIVND (reference sequence). V lost 8 bases, J lost 1 base, and 18 bases lay in between. The CDR3 spans 16 residues. Material for sequencing was peripheral blood. The clonotype was recovered from an elderly man with acute or convalescent COVID-19. The V and J genes are TRBV19 and TRBJ1-5; no definite D call. The chain's CDR3 is CASALMAAGSNQPQHF. CDR3 coding DNA: TGTGCCAGTGCCCTAATGGCGGCGGGAAGCAATCAGCCCCAGCATTTT.